This is a list of T cell receptor beta chains from one sample in a study of blood T cell repertoires in COVID-19. Using immunoSEQ multiplex PCR, the repertoire was profiled, and TCRdb retains in-frame clones only, with some absent. The sample carries just under 40,000 clones, about four fifths recorded once. The source material was peripheral blood. The receptor set was obtained from a man between 65 and 85 years old with acute or convalescent COVID-19. Both conserved end residues are part of each CDR3. Each record gives: CDR3 protein, CDR3 DNA, J gene, D gene, clone size, V gene. D genes are given only for firm matches. Only part of the rows carry a size: once, few, many, or a class if the clone is expanded.

cdr3_aa: CASSLRGTPYEQYF; cdr3_nt: TGCGCCAGCAGCTTGAGGGGGACCCCCTACGAGCAGTACTTC; j_call: TRBJ2-7; d_call: NA; clone_size: NA; v_call: TRBV5-1
cdr3_aa: CSAHFYEQYF; cdr3_nt: TGCAGTGCTCATTTCTACGAGCAGTACTTC; j_call: TRBJ2-7; d_call: NA; clone_size: NA; v_call: TRBV20-1
cdr3_aa: CASSIGQSTDTQYF; cdr3_nt: TGTGCCAGTAGTATAGGACAGAGCACAGATACGCAGTATTTT; j_call: TRBJ2-3; d_call: NA; clone_size: NA; v_call: TRBV19
cdr3_aa: CASRPTAINEQFF; cdr3_nt: TGTGCCAGCAGACCCACTGCTATCAATGAGCAGTTCTTC; j_call: TRBJ2-1; d_call: NA; clone_size: few; v_call: TRBV7-6
cdr3_aa: CASSYTAGGEAFF; cdr3_nt: TGTGCCAGCAGTTACACAGCAGGGGGTGAAGCTTTCTTT; j_call: TRBJ1-1; d_call: TRBD1; clone_size: few; v_call: TRBV6-2/TRBV6-3
cdr3_aa: CASSRQGTGAEKLFF; cdr3_nt: TGTGCCAGCAGTCGACAGGGAACTGGGGCGGAAAAACTGTTTTTT; j_call: TRBJ1-4; d_call: TRBD1; clone_size: NA; v_call: TRBV6-5
cdr3_aa: CATSRPGRRQPQHF; cdr3_nt: TGTGCCACCAGCAGACCAGGGCGTAGGCAGCCCCAGCATTTT; j_call: TRBJ1-5; d_call: NA; clone_size: NA; v_call: TRBV15
cdr3_aa: CASSIAWEGPAPQAFF; cdr3_nt: TGTGCCAGTAGTATAGCGTGGGAGGGGCCAGCCCCTCAAGCTTTCTTT; j_call: TRBJ1-1; d_call: NA; clone_size: once; v_call: TRBV19
cdr3_aa: CASVIGTSFMRSRGYTF; cdr3_nt: TGTGCCAGCGTCATAGGGACAAGCTTTATGCGATCCCGTGGCTACACCTTC; j_call: TRBJ1-2; d_call: NA; clone_size: NA; v_call: TRBV28
cdr3_aa: CASSQVQGANQPQHF; cdr3_nt: TGCGCCAGCAGCCAAGTTCAGGGGGCAAATCAGCCCCAGCATTTT; j_call: TRBJ1-5; d_call: TRBD1; clone_size: NA; v_call: TRBV4-1
cdr3_aa: CASSQGAGSSYEQYF; cdr3_nt: TGTGCCAGCAGCCAAGGGGCGGGTAGCTCCTACGAGCAGTACTTC; j_call: TRBJ2-7; d_call: NA; clone_size: NA; v_call: TRBV3-1/TRBV3-2